One T cell receptor (beta chain) is described in this entry. This clone has a handful of counts. Which antigen it targets is not known. Base qualities are missing; no much larger clone stands one base away. Read against the paper, the sample's time point label means: baseline before first vaccination. Vaccinee samples were obtained from the UK trials COV001 and COV002, which included a single-blind randomized controlled phase 2/3 trial of AZD1222 (ChAdOx1 nCoV-19) in healthy adults. Trial participant PBMC samples were collected at day 0 and day 28 after the second dose for TCRbeta chain sequencing. CDR1 and CDR2, per the germline V gene, are SGDLS and YYNGEE. Measured from the cysteine to the phenylalanine, the CDR3 is 15 residues long. Left in the record is the CDR3 DNA by itself, 45 bases read in frame from the first base. V is pruned by 5 bases and J by 5 bases, leaving 10 bases of the junction without a gene match.

The CDR3 regions of human TCRbeta chains were subjected to immunosequencing. The authors' pipeline ran thus. Repertoire TCRs were matched against a reference library of SARS-CoV-2-specific TCRs generated with the MIRA antigen-specificity platform. Breadth was defined as the fraction of unique TCRs that were SARS-CoV-2-associated, and depth was defined as the fraction of total T cells that were SARS-CoV-2-associated. Using the MIRA data, each spike-specific TCR was mapped to the spike region that the TCR reacts to and placed in a CD4 or CD8 class. Log10-transformed breadth and depth values were compared by one-way ANOVA with Sidak's multiple comparisons tests. TCRdb re-hosts the immuneACCESS table, in-frame sequences only. Its copies lack some clones; in the studies checked, an unresolved V gene accounts for under half of them, and the cause for the rest is not known. D and trimming come from the DNA, and the V and J calls and clone size come from that table. Counted in this sample were approximately 140,000 clones; 85% to 95% of them appeared once. The ten largest account for around 2.8% of the sample.

This record comes from a study of T cell responses to AZD1222 COVID-19 vaccine (dated by TCRdb to the early 2020s). Describing the broader study: AZD1222 recipients whose second dose came at about 4 weeks and those whose second dose came at about 12 weeks were combined into one group, since spike-specific TCR depth and breadth did not differ between the two schedules. A total of about 240 trial participants underwent TCR sequencing, of whom about 210 received two doses of AZD1222 and some 25 received two doses of the MenACWY control vaccine. Trial participants were enrolled by age into 18-55, 56-69 and 70-plus year subgroups, with 148, 28 and 57 TCR-sequenced participants respectively.

Findings and caveats that apply to the study as a whole: Most participants were white British and females outnumbered males, and the authors suggested that clonal diversity may have been underestimated. Spike-specific TCR breadth and depth rose significantly after two AZD1222 doses compared with day 0 and with MenACWY recipients. Reportedly, almost half of the unique spike-specific TCRs recognized epitopes lying outside the regions that are mutated in the B.1.351 and B.1.1.7 variants. Because no day 14 peak-response samples were available, the repertoires could be characterized only after the peak T cell response. Conclusions about previously exposed vaccinees are limited because only five to seven AZD1222 recipients were SARS-CoV-2 seropositive at baseline. In the small 56-69-year group, the increase in depth fell short of significance, most likely because of low power. CD4 TCRs associated with the vaccine covered the entire spike protein, and the dominant responses were in regions 160-218 and 743-854.

The V and J segments used are TRBV9 and TRBJ2-7, with TRBD1 matching 10 junction bases. The sequencing used peripheral blood, collected on day 0 of AZD1222 vaccination. This TCR was recovered from an adult in good health. The CDR3 in this case is CASSFTRDRGDEQYF. The nucleotide sequence reads as follows: TGTGCCAGCAGTTTCACCCGGGACAGGGGAGACGAGCAGTACTTC.